What follows is one TCR beta chain and its context. Antigen: not known. An end of the junction does not agree with germline; a read error may underlie this. Unsorted libraries used 2 million PBMCs kept at -80 degrees C. CDR1 and CDR2 from the germline V gene are MDHEN and SYDVKM. This CDR3 region has 19 residues. This entry comes from a study of neurological immune-mediated disorders. Study results and limitations: The level of TCR clonal expansion was highest in patients with HTLV-1-associated myelopathy and lowest in multiple sclerosis, where it fell below the level seen in healthy controls. None of the CDR3 amino acid sequences found in expanded clones was shared across subjects. This suggests that the TCR-beta repertoires were private in all groups.

The cDNA was generated through 5'RACE incorporating 10-nucleotide random UMIs. TCRdb itself ran the 5' RACE reads through MiXCR, one entry per CDR3 protein. The table includes about 59,000 distinct CDR3 sequences, about 13% detected once. Specimen: PBMCs. This TCR derives from a woman aged 55-75 years with HTLV-1-associated myelopathy (HAM/TSP). The rearrangement uses TRBV28 and TRBJ2-7; D gene uncertain. CDR3 loop: CASSLSWGKSRLRTYEQYF. The DNA for the CDR3 is TGTGCAAGCAGTTTATCCTGGGGAAAATCCCGCTTGAGGACCTACGAGCAGTACTTC.